The present entry profiles one T cell receptor beta chain with its context. Per the germline V gene, CDR1 is SNHLY and CDR2 is FYNNEI. The CDR3 is 15 amino acids. The V segment lost 3 bases and the J segment 3 bases; nucleotides outside the gene matches: 2. The data are from a study of T-cell reconstitution after alpha-beta-depleted transplantation in children. TCRbeta library preparation incorporated unique molecular identifiers. One entry per CDR3 protein, called by TCRdb with MiXCR from the PCR reads. The sample has a few hundred thousand distinct CDR3 sequences; roughly 10% are singletons. This chain connects TRBV2 to TRBJ2-1; 10 bases are a match to TRBD2. Sequencing was performed on PBMCs from the stem cell graft donor, taken from the stem cell graft. This clonotype originated in a human donor who donated a stem cell graft to a child with acute myeloid leukemia. CDR3 region: CASSEGTSDYNEQFF. In DNA form, the CDR3 reads TGTGCCAGCAGTGAGGGGACTAGCGACTACAATGAGCAGTTCTTC.